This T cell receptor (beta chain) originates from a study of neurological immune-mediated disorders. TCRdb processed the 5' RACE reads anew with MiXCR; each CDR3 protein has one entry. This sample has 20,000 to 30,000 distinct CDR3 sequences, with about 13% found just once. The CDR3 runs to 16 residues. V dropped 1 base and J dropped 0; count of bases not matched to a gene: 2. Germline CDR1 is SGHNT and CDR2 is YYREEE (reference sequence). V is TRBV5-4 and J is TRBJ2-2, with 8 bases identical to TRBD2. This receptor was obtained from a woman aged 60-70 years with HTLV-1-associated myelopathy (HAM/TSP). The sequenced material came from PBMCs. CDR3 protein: CASSLFSGTNTGELFF. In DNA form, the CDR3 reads TGTGCCAGCAGCTTGTTTAGCGGGACGAACACCGGGGAGCTGTTTTTT.